This TCR beta chain was captured by sequencing in a study of T cell responses to AZD1222 COVID-19 vaccine. CDR3 length: 15 residues. Germline assignment: CDR1 MDHEN and CDR2 SYDVKM. The J segment lost 4 bases and the V segment lost 4 bases, leaving 8 bases of the junction unmatched. Repertoires were generated with immunoSEQ multiplex PCR, while TCRdb's copy carries only in-frame clones and drops some. This table has about 110,000 clones, over 85% appearing once. Sequences were derived from peripheral blood, sampled 28 days after the second AZD1222 dose. V is TRBV28 and J is TRBJ1-2; 8 bases are shared with TRBD1. This clonotype was obtained from an adult who received the AZD1222 COVID-19 vaccine. Here the CDR3 DNA reads TGTGCCAGCAGTTACAACAGGGGGAGGACCTATGGCTACACCTTC. This encodes CASSYNRGRTYGYTF.